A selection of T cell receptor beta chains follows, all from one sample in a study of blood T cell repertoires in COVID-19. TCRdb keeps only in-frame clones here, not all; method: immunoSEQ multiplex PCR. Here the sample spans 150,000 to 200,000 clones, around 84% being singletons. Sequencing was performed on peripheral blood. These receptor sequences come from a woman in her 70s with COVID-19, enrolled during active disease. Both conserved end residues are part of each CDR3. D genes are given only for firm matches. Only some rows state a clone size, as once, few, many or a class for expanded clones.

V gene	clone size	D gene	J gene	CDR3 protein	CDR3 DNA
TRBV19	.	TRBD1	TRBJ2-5	CASSKQTGVVMETQYF	TGTGCCAGTAGTAAACAGACAGGGGTGGTCATGGAGACCCAGTACTTC
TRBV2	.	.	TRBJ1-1	CASSRQGGTEAFF	TGTGCCAGCAGTCGTCAGGGAGGCACTGAAGCTTTCTTT
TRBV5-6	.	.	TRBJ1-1	CASASTGNTEAFF	TGTGCCAGCGCCTCGACAGGGAACACTGAAGCTTTCTTT
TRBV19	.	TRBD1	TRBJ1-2	CASTDRPNYGYTF	TGTGCCAGTACGGACAGGCCTAACTATGGCTACACCTTC
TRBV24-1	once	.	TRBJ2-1	CATSDNGPKEQFF	TGTGCCACCAGTGACAATGGGCCCAAGGAGCAGTTCTTC
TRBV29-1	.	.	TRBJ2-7	CSVADGLIYEQYF	TGCAGCGTGGCCGACGGGTTGATTTACGAGCAGTACTTC
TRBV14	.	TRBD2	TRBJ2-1	CASSQRRGGTAPFF	TGTGCCAGCAGCCAACGCCGGGGGGGGACTGCCCCGTTCTTC
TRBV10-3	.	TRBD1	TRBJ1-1	CAIRARGQGGGNTEAFF	TGTGCCATACGTGCCCGTGGACAGGGAGGAGGGAACACTGAAGCTTTCTTT
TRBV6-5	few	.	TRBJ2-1	CASSPFPGNEQFF	TGTGCCAGCAGTCCGTTTCCCGGCAATGAGCAGTTCTTC
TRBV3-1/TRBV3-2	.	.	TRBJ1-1	CASTRGLSEAFF	TGTGCCAGCACGCGAGGGTTATCTGAAGCTTTCTTT
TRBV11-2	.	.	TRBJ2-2	CASSRGSTGELFF	TGTGCCAGCAGCCGAGGGTCGACCGGGGAGCTGTTTTTT
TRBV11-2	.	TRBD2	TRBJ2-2	CASSPGLAATGELFF	TGTGCCAGCAGCCCGGGACTAGCGGCCACCGGGGAGCTGTTTTTT
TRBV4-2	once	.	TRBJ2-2	CASSQGVASNTGELFF	TGTGCCAGCAGCCAAGGGGTAGCGTCGAACACCGGGGAGCTGTTTTTT
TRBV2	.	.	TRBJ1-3	CASSGGLQGRGSGNTIYF	TGTGCCAGCAGTGGCGGCCTACAGGGCAGAGGGTCTGGAAACACCATATATTTT
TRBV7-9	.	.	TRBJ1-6	CASSFGGGGSPLHF	TGTGCCAGCAGCTTCGGCGGGGGCGGATCACCCCTCCACTTT
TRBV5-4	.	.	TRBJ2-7	CASSVSTTRDEQYF	TGTGCCAGCAGCGTAAGTACAACTAGGGACGAGCAGTACTTC
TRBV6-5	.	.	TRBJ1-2	CAAQGGTGYTF	TGTGCCGCCCAAGGGGGAACTGGCTACACCTTC
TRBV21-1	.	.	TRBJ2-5	CASSKVEFPPETQYF	TGTGCCAGCAGCAAAGTGGAGTTCCCCCCGGAGACCCAGTACTTC